This T cell receptor beta chain was identified in a study of tumor-infiltrating lymphocytes in primary liver carcinoma. Study details: Patients comprised men and women whose ages fell between 30 and 69 years.

Total RNA amounting to 500 ng was the source from which TCR beta cDNA was made with a constant-region primer. Researchers made the TCR beta libraries by running three nested multiplex PCR rounds with slightly modified ARM-PCR. TCRdb redid the calling of the multiplex PCR reads with MiXCR, one entry per CDR3 protein. This table holds approximately 64,000 distinct CDR3 sequences, approximately 74% found once. For this clonotype: Its cognate antigen is unknown. The junction differs from germline at one of its ends, possibly a read error.

Joint extraction of RNA and DNA used 20-30 mg of bulk tissue that was unsorted. Researchers took samples from five separate regions of each tumor. General study points: Tumors carried a top-250-clone fraction significantly exceeding that of blood (p = 0.039).

The clonotype was recovered from a man aged 35 to 55 with primary liver carcinoma and hepatitis B virus infection. The specimen was liver tumor tissue from sampling region 4. Subset in this sample: tumor region T4, right-lateral pole.

The CDR3 coding sequence is TGTGCCAGCAGCCCGGAGGGGGGTGGAACCAAAAACATTCAGCACTTT. As protein: CASSPEGGGTKNIQHF. The rearrangement joins TRBV4-2 to TRBJ2-4; possibly TRBD1 or TRBD2 for D (6 bases each). The germline V gene has CDR1 LGHNA and CDR2 YNFKEQ. This CDR3 contains 16 residues.